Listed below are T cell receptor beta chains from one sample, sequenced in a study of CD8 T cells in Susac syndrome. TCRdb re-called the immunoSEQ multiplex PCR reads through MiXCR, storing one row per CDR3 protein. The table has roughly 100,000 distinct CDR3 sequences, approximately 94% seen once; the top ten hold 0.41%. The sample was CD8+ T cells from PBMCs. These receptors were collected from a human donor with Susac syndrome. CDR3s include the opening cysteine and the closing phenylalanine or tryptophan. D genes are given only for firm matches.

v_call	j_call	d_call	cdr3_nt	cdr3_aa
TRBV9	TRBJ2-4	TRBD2	TGTGCCAGCAGCGCTAGCGGGGGGATTGACAAAAACATTCAGTACTTC	CASSASGGIDKNIQYF
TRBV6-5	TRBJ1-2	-	TGTGCCAGCAGTTCACCGCCAGGGGCCTATGGCTACACCTTC	CASSSPPGAYGYTF
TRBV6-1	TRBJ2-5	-	TGTGCCAGCAGTGAAGGAAAGGTCCAAGAGACCCAGTACTTC	CASSEGKVQETQYF
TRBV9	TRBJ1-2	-	TGTGCCAGCAGCCCAGAGGGAGGGGGAGGCGGCTACACCTTC	CASSPEGGGGGYTF
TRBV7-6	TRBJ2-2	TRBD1	TGTGCCACCCGAAGGGACAGGGGGTTAAGCGGGGAGCTGTTTTTT	CATRRDRGLSGELFF
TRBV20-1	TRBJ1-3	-	TGCAGTGGCCTGGGGGGAGGTTCCTCTGGAAACACCATATATTTT	CSGLGGGSSGNTIYF
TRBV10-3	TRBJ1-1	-	TGTGCCACCGGCGGTGCGGCAATCGAAGCTTTCTTT	CATGGAAIEAFF
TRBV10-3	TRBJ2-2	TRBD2	TGTGCCATCTTAACCAGCGGGGGGACCACCGGGGAGCTGTTTTTT	CAILTSGGTTGELFF
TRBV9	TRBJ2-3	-	TGTGCCAGCGGCCCCTACGACACCAGCACAGATACGCAGTATTTT	CASGPYDTSTDTQYF
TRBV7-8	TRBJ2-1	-	TGTGCCAGCAGCCTAACGCGGGAGCAGTTCTTC	CASSLTREQFF
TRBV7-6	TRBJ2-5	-	TGTGCCAGCAGCTTTTCTGGGGGTCTTGGGCAGACCCAGTACTTC	CASSFSGGLGQTQYF
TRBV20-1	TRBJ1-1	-	TGCAGTGCTAGTTGGGGGGCTGAGGCTTTCTTT	CSASWGAEAFF
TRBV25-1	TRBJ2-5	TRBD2	TGTGCCAGCAGCGGGACTAGCGGGGGGACCCAGTACTTC	CASSGTSGGTQYF